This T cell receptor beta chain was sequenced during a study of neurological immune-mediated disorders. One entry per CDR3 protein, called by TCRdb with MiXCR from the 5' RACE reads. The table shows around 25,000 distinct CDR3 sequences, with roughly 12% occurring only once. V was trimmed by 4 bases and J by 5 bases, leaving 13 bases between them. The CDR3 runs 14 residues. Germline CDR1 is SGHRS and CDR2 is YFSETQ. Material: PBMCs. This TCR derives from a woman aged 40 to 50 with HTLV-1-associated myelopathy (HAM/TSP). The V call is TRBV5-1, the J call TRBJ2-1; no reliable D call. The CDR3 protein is CASSMSGFHNEQFF. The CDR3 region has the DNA TGCGCCAGCAGCATGTCTGGGTTCCACAATGAGCAGTTCTTC.